The T cell receptor (beta chain) under discussion was sequenced for a study of T cells in Graves' hyperthyroidism and ophthalmopathy. Notes on the study in general: Ophthalmopathy prediction by the model preceded onset by a median about 6 months.

Ten or more counts support this clonotype. What it binds is unknown. Amplification of TCR beta CDR3 regions was performed using RNA transcripts as template. When the TCR CDR3 underwent first-round RT-PCR, the HTBI primer set was used. Each CDR3 protein is one row after TCRdb ran MiXCR on the multiplex PCR reads. The sample lists around 300,000 distinct CDR3 sequences, roughly 15% occurring once. V lost 4 bases to trimming and J lost 3 bases; unmatched junction nucleotides: 8. Germline values: CDR1 DFQATT, CDR2 SNEGSKA (reference sequence). CDR3 length: 15 residues. V usage is TRBV20-1 and J usage is TRBJ2-2; 7 nucleotides match TRBD2. The clonotype was recovered from a woman in her thirties or forties with Graves' ophthalmopathy. The sample comprised blood. CDR3 sequence: CSAKGLVGDTGELFF. The CDR3 nucleotides read TGCAGTGCTAAAGGACTAGTAGGGGACACCGGGGAGCTGTTTTTT.